This T cell receptor beta chain was found in a study of shared clonotypes between healthy human individuals. Some clones are missing from TCRdb's copy, which holds only in-frame ones; the method was immunoSEQ multiplex PCR. This table holds about 1 million clones, under 80% found once. Overall study findings and caveats: A small donor pool kept down the genetic and exposure-history diversity that was represented.

A note on this clone: Its antigen is currently unknown. A much larger clone differs by one base, so this may be a read error. Other DNA sequences in the sample encode the same CDR3.

The CDR3 has 13 amino acids. Per germline, CDR1 SGHDN and CDR2 FVKESK. With 4 bases removed from V and 1 base from J, the gap between germline ends came to 7 bases. The authors divided CD4+ cells into CD45RA+ naive and CD45RA-negative memory subsets. The sequence was collected from a man aged 18 to 30 in good health. Material for sequencing was memory CD4+ T cells sorted from blood. The sample's subset: CD45RA-negative fraction. The chain recombines TRBV14 with TRBJ1-1, with D possibly being TRBD1 (6 bases). As DNA, the CDR3 is TGTGCCAGCAGCCTCAGGGGGAACACTGAAGCTTTCTTT. It encodes CASSLRGNTEAFF.